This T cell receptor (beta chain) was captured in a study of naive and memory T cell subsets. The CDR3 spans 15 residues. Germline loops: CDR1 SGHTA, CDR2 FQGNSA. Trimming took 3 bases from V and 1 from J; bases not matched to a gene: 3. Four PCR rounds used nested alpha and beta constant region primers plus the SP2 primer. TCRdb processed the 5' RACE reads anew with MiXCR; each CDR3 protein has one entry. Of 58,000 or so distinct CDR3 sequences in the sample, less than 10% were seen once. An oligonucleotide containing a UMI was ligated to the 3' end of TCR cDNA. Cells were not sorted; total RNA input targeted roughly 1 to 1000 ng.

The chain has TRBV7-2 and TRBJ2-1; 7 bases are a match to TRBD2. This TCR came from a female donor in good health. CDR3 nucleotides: TGTGCCAGCAGCTTTAGCGGGCCATCCTACAATGAGCAGTTCTTC. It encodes CASSFSGPSYNEQFF.